One sample yielded the 19 T cell receptor beta chains listed below, sequenced in a study of cytomegalovirus exposure and HLA in healthy donors. The PCR used 60 Vbeta and 13 Jbeta primers. Assay used: immunoSEQ multiplex PCR; TCRdb lists only in-frame clones, some missing. The listing contains roughly 78,000 clones. The sequenced sample was PBMCs. These receptors came from a boy aged 5-17 years in good health and CMV-seronegative.

This chain connects TRBV30 to TRBJ1-2; 12 bases agree with TRBD1. This CDR3 comprises 17 residues. J lost 4 bases, V lost 1 base, and 10 bases had no gene match. CDR1 and CDR2 from the germline V gene are GTSNPN and SVGIG (reference sequence). This CDR3 is CAWSGPRDRGQGYGYTF. Here the CDR3 DNA reads TGTGCCTGGAGTGGCCCACGGGACAGGGGGCAGGGCTATGGCTACACCTTC.

CDR3 nucleotide sequence: TGCGCCAGCAGACAGAACTATGGCTACACCTTC. This translates into CASRQNYGYTF. The rearrangement uses TRBV5-1 and TRBJ1-2, with D unclear. Germline loops: CDR1 SGHRS, CDR2 YFSETQ. V was trimmed by 5 bases and J by 2 bases, leaving 4 bases between them. CDR3 size: 11 residues.

The chain employs TRBV27 and TRBJ1-2; 11 positions agree with TRBD1. Germline V gives CDR1 MNHEY, CDR2 SMNVEV (reference sequence). With 6 bases clipped from V and 2 bases from J, the junction kept 5 bases outside the gene matches. CDR3 length equals 15 residues. The CDR3 is CASSKDRGPNYGYTF. As DNA, the CDR3 is TGTGCCAGCAGCAAGGACAGGGGGCCAAACTATGGCTACACCTTC.

The V call is TRBV7-9, the J call TRBJ1-1; D may be TRBD1 (5 bases). Germline V CDR1 and CDR2: SEHNR, FQNEAQ (reference sequence). The CDR3 totals 12 residues. The V end was cut by 2 bases, the J end by 6 bases, with 7 bases between. The CDR3 bases are TGTGCCAGCAGCTTATCGGGGGCTGAAGCTTTCTTT. Encoded protein: CASSLSGAEAFF.

The chain couples TRBV18 to TRBJ2-5; maybe TRBD1 (6 bases). V shed 3 bases and J shed 5 bases, with 25 bases lying between them. Looked up from germline, CDR1 is KGHSH and CDR2 is LQKENI. The CDR3 is made up of 18 amino acids. The CDR3 reads CASSPRNTGTPRSETQYF. The DNA of the CDR3 is TGTGCCAGCTCACCCCGGAATACTGGGACACCTCGGTCGGAGACCCAGTACTTC. Looking up the rest from reference TRBV18 and TRBJ2-5 gives the full variable domain: NAGVMQNPRHLVRRRGQEARLRCSPMKGHSHVYWYRQLPEEGLKFMVYLQKENIIDESGMPKERFSAEFPKEGPSILRIQQVVRGDSAAYFCASSPRNTGTPRSETQYFGPGTRLLVL.

The rearrangement links TRBV19 to TRBJ1-2; D is unclear. The V gene lost 6 bases and the J gene lost 0 bases, with 8 bases spanning the gap. Germline CDR1 and CDR2: LNHDA and SQIVND (reference sequence). This CDR3 comprises 13 residues. The CDR3 loop is CASSPGTNYGYTF. The CDR3 bases are TGTGCCAGTAGCCCGGGGACTAACTATGGCTACACCTTC.

This chain connects TRBV5-1 to TRBJ2-7; 14 positions agree with TRBD2. The V segment lost 0 bases and the J segment 1 base; nucleotides outside the gene matches: 6. The length of the CDR3 is 18 residues. The germline gives CDR1 SGHRS, CDR2 YFSETQ. CDR3 bases: TGCGCCAGCAGCTTGGCCGGGACTAGCGGGAGTCAATCCTACGAGCAGTACTTC. Protein sequence: CASSLAGTSGSQSYEQYF.

The gene calls are TRBV18 and TRBJ1-1; a possible D gene is TRBD1 (6 bases). Between the trimmed V and J ends, which lost 4 bases and 3 bases, there was a span of 18 bases. The CDR3 sequence is 16 residues long. The germline CDR1 and CDR2 sequences are KGHSH and LQKENI. CDR3 bases: TGTGCCAGCTCACGTCGAGAAGGGGGGGTCGACACTGAAGCTTTCTTT. This gives the protein CASSRREGGVDTEAFF.

The V call is TRBV12-5, the J call TRBJ2-2; D not certain. The CDR3 length is 14 residues. In germline, CDR1 is LGHNT, CDR2 FRNRAP. The V end lost 6 bases, the J end lost 0 bases, and 8 bases lay between the germline ends. CDR3 protein: CASGSQTNTGELFF. CDR3 DNA sequence: TGTGCTAGTGGATCGCAGACGAACACCGGGGAGCTGTTTTTT.

The CDR3 DNA sequence: TGTGCCAGCTCACCAGGGCAGGGAAGGACTGAAGCTTTCTTT. It is translated as CASSPGQGRTEAFF. The chain employs TRBV18 and TRBJ1-1, with D perhaps matching TRBD1 (5 bases). The CDR3 length is 14 residues. Germline loops: CDR1 KGHSH, CDR2 LQKENI. Trimming shortened V by 2 bases and J by 5 bases, and 12 bases separated the two germline ends.

The J gene is TRBJ2-7, the V gene TRBV5-4; 7 bases agree with TRBD2. The junction had 15 bases not matched to a gene; V was cut back by 4 bases and J by 5 bases. CDR1 and CDR2 from the germline V gene are SGHNT and YYREEE (reference sequence). The CDR3 contains 16 residues. In DNA form, the CDR3 reads TGTGCCAGCAGCCCCGTACCAGGCGGGAGACCGGACGAGCAGTACTTC. Amino acids: CASSPVPGGRPDEQYF.

The rearrangement uses TRBV7-8 and TRBJ2-7, with 8 bases identical to TRBD1. The CDR3 spans 15 residues. The germline V gene has CDR1 SGHVS and CDR2 FQNEAQ. The V and J ends lost 5 bases and 1 base, in that order; junction bases with no gene match: 7. CDR3 in amino acids: CASSRNRDRSYEQYF. CDR3 DNA sequence: TGTGCCAGCAGCCGAAACCGGGACAGGTCCTACGAGCAGTACTTC.

The chain combines TRBV19 with TRBJ2-3; D is unresolved. This CDR3 region has 15 residues. With 3 bases removed from V and 0 bases from J, the gap between germline ends came to 10 bases. Germline V lookup: CDR1 LNHDA, CDR2 SQIVND (reference sequence). The CDR3 is CASSMSGFSTDTQYF. CDR3 coding DNA: TGTGCCAGTAGTATGTCCGGGTTCAGCACAGATACGCAGTATTTT.

The chain links TRBV11-3 to TRBJ2-3; no clear D. CDR1 and CDR2 from the germline V gene are SGHNT and YENEEA. V lost 2 bases, J lost 5 bases, and 17 bases lay in between. The CDR3 spans 16 residues. The CDR3 DNA sequence: TGTGCCAGCAGCTTAAGCCCCTTACTTGCTGGAGATACGCAGTATTTT. Its protein product is CASSLSPLLAGDTQYF.

The chain carries TRBV18 and TRBJ2-2; the D gene is possibly TRBD2 (5 bases). V was pared by 4 bases and J by 6 bases, with 9 bases between. The CDR3 covers 13 residues. Germline V CDR1 and CDR2: KGHSH, LQKENI. The CDR3 sequence is CASSRGQSGELFF. CDR3 nucleotides: TGTGCCAGCTCACGAGGGCAGTCCGGGGAGCTGTTTTTT.

The chain combines TRBV9 with TRBJ2-1; D is possibly TRBD2 (5 bases). There are 15 residues in the CDR3. The germline V and J ends were trimmed by 2 bases and 0 bases, with 9 bases remaining between them. Germline CDR1 reads SGDLS; CDR2 reads YYNGEE. In DNA form, the CDR3 reads TGTGCCAGCAGCGTCTTGGGGAGCTCCTACAATGAGCAGTTCTTC. This encodes CASSVLGSSYNEQFF.

The V call is TRBV29-1, the J call TRBJ2-5; D call uncertain. The CDR3 contains 10 residues. Trimming took off 4 bases at V and 4 bases at J, with 4 bases between the two ends. From germline, CDR1 is SQVTM and CDR2 ANQGSEA. DNA for the CDR3: TGCAGCGTTGCCGTAGAGACCCAGTACTTC. Protein sequence: CSVAVETQYF. The entire variable domain, with the rest obtained from reference TRBV29-1 and TRBJ2-5, is as follows: SAVISQKPSRDICQRGTSLTIQCQVDSQVTMMFWYRQQPGQSLTLIATANQGSEATYESGFVIDKFPISRPNLTFSTLTVSNMSPEDSSIYLCSVAVETQYFGPGTRLLVL.

The chain joins TRBV5-6 to TRBJ1-1; D is possibly TRBD1 (6 bases). Germline lookup yields CDR1 SGHDT and CDR2 YYEEEE. The CDR3 length is 14 residues. The germline V and J ends were trimmed by 2 bases and 4 bases, with 12 bases remaining between them. This CDR3 reads CASSLGRGRTEAFF. The DNA of the CDR3 is TGTGCCAGCAGCTTAGGCAGGGGACGCACTGAAGCTTTCTTT.

This rearrangement joins TRBV15 to TRBJ2-3; weak D call: TRBD1 (6 bases). CDR1 is LNHNV, CDR2 YYDKDF, per germline (reference sequence). This CDR3 is 16 amino acids long. V was shortened by 2 bases and J by 3 bases, with 15 bases between the two germline ends. The chain's CDR3 is CATSRPQGMATDTQYF. The CDR3 DNA reads TGTGCCACCAGCAGACCCCAGGGGATGGCGACAGATACGCAGTATTTT.